These T cell receptor beta chains were read from a single sample in a study of OX40 agonist ivuxolimab in advanced cancers. Assay used: immunoSEQ multiplex PCR; TCRdb lists only in-frame clones, some missing. In the table there are about 110,000 clones, around 93% of which are singletons. This sample comprised CD4+ or CD8+ T cells sorted from blood, obtained in a trial of the OX40 agonist ivuxolimab. The receptors stem from an adult with an advanced solid tumor such as melanoma, head and neck, liver or kidney cancer. CDR3s include the opening cysteine and the closing phenylalanine or tryptophan. A D gene is named only where the DNA matches it firmly. Size values are once, few and many counts, or a class for expanded clones, and some rows have none.

. TRBJ2-7 . 18 TRBV7-2 CASSPNTGTNVGAYEQYF TGTGCCAGCAGCCCTAACACGGGGACCAACGTAGGGGCCTACGAGCAGTACTTC
. TRBJ1-3 . 16 TRBV9 CASSEQPRTSGNTIYF TGTGCCAGCAGCGAACAGCCCCGTACCTCTGGAAACACCATATATTTT
. TRBJ2-3 . 14 TRBV28 CASSLPTRPDTQYF TGTGCCAGCAGTTTACCGACTCGACCAGATACGCAGTATTTT
. TRBJ2-7 . 16 TRBV15 CATSRVTGVGSYEQYF TGTGCCACCAGCAGAGTTACGGGTGTCGGCTCCTACGAGCAGTACTTC
. TRBJ2-7 . 14 TRBV7-6 CASSFGVSSYEQYF TGTGCCAGCAGCTTTGGGGTAAGCTCCTACGAGCAGTACTTC
. TRBJ2-7 . 14 TRBV29-1 CSVVTRGSAYEQYF TGCAGCGTTGTCACCAGGGGTTCGGCCTACGAGCAGTACTTC
. TRBJ2-5 . 11 TRBV7-8 CASSSQETQYF TGTGCCAGCAGCTCCCAAGAGACCCAGTACTTC
. TRBJ1-5 few 14 TRBV10-3 CAISAGQSNQPQHF TGTGCCATCAGTGCCGGACAGAGTAATCAGCCCCAGCATTTT
. TRBJ1-5 once 12 TRBV28 CASSYSLEPQHF TGTGCCAGCAGTTACAGTTTGGAGCCCCAGCATTTT
. TRBJ2-5 . 14 TRBV6-4 CASSENWRALVQYF TGTGCCAGCAGTGAAAATTGGAGGGCATTGGTGCAGTACTTC
TRBD2 TRBJ2-1 few 18 TRBV5-1 CASSGGAAQAGAYNEQFF TGCGCCAGCAGCGGGGGTGCGGCCCAAGCGGGAGCCTACAATGAGCAGTTCTTC
. TRBJ2-7 . 12 TRBV28 CASSPQDYEQYF TGTGCCAGCAGTCCACAGGATTACGAGCAGTACTTC
TRBD1 TRBJ1-2 . 14 TRBV28 CASSSLGGRYGYTF TGTGCCAGCAGTTCCTTAGGGGGCAGGTATGGCTACACCTTC
. TRBJ1-1 . 16 TRBV7-3 CASSALRQGRGTEAFF TGTGCCAGCAGCGCCCTCCGGCAGGGGCGGGGCACTGAAGCTTTCTTT
TRBD1 TRBJ1-4 once 14 TRBV6-5 CASSYDRGDEKLFF TGTGCCAGCAGTTACGACAGGGGCGATGAAAAACTGTTTTTT
TRBD2 TRBJ2-1 . 20 TRBV7-6 CASSSYPGSSGRVTYNEQFF TGTGCCAGCAGCTCATACCCTGGCAGTAGCGGGAGAGTGACCTACAATGAGCAGTTCTTC
TRBD1 TRBJ2-6 . 17 TRBV15 CATREGQGLSGANVLTF TGTGCCACCAGAGAGGGACAGGGACTGTCTGGGGCCAACGTCCTGACTTTC
TRBD2 TRBJ2-2 . 15 TRBV27 CASRLAGVNTGELFF TGTGCCAGCAGACTAGCGGGAGTTAATACCGGGGAGCTGTTTTTT
TRBD1 TRBJ2-5 . 14 TRBV30 CASGQGAFRETQYF TGTGCCTCGGGACAGGGGGCGTTTCGAGAGACCCAGTACTTC
. TRBJ1-1 . 15 TRBV28 CASSLLGTMNTEAFF TGTGCCAGCAGTTTATTGGGTACCATGAACACTGAAGCTTTCTTT
TRBD1 TRBJ1-5 . 14 TRBV5-1 CASSVGQDNQPQHF TGCGCCAGCAGCGTCGGACAGGACAATCAGCCCCAGCATTTT
. TRBJ1-1 . 12 TRBV30 CAWRKRGAAAFF TGTGCCTGGAGGAAAAGGGGTGCTGCAGCTTTCTTT
TRBD1 TRBJ2-3 . 16 TRBV19 CASSMRQGASTDTQYF TGTGCCAGTAGTATGCGACAGGGGGCTAGCACAGATACGCAGTATTTT
TRBD1 TRBJ1-5 . 15 TRBV18 CASSPETGGDQPQHF TGTGCCAGCTCACCCGAGACAGGGGGCGACCAGCCCCAGCATTTT
. TRBJ1-1 . 13 TRBV6-6 CASSQTLNTEAFF TGTGCCAGCAGCCAAACACTGAACACTGAAGCTTTCTTT
TRBD1 TRBJ2-7 . 16 TRBV7-9 CASSLAPRDRAYEQYF TGTGCCAGCAGCTTAGCGCCCCGGGACAGGGCTTACGAGCAGTACTTC
. TRBJ2-2 . 14 TRBV10-3 CAIRGDLYLGELFF TGTGCCATCAGGGGGGACCTGTACTTAGGGGAGCTGTTTTTT
TRBD1 TRBJ2-5 . 15 TRBV7-3 CASSLIPGGQETQYF TGTGCCAGCAGCTTAATACCAGGGGGCCAGGAGACCCAGTACTTC
. TRBJ2-1 . 13 TRBV25-1 CASSEFKYNEQFF TGTGCCAGCAGTGAATTTAAGTACAATGAGCAGTTCTTC
TRBD1 TRBJ1-1 once 15 TRBV19 CASSTLDRENTEAFF TGTGCCAGTAGTACACTGGACAGGGAGAACACTGAAGCTTTCTTT
. TRBJ1-2 once 13 TRBV5-1 CASSLNGGYGYTF TGCGCCAGCAGCTTGAATGGAGGGTACGGCTACACCTTC
TRBD2 TRBJ2-1 . 18 TRBV19 CASSIGRDAGAAYNEQFF TGTGCCAGTAGTATAGGCAGGGACGCGGGAGCGGCCTACAATGAGCAGTTCTTC
TRBD1 TRBJ2-4 . 16 TRBV28 CASSRPGTGAKNIQYF TGTGCCAGCAGTCGACCCGGGACAGGGGCCAAAAACATTCAGTACTTC
. TRBJ1-5 . 14 TRBV30 CAWGRGRSNQPQHF TGTGCCTGGGGGAGGGGACGTAGCAATCAGCCCCAGCATTTT
TRBD1 TRBJ2-7 once 16 TRBV19 CASSPLPGQGGYEQYF TGTGCCAGTAGTCCCCTCCCGGGACAGGGAGGATACGAGCAGTACTTC
TRBD1 TRBJ1-1 . 18 TRBV28 CASSFPVGTGWVDTEAFF TGTGCCAGCAGTTTCCCGGTCGGGACAGGGTGGGTTGACACTGAAGCTTTCTTT
. TRBJ2-2 . 13 TRBV30 CAWSGNSPGELFF TGTGCCTGGAGCGGGAATAGTCCCGGGGAGCTGTTTTTT
TRBD2 TRBJ2-5 . 17 TRBV5-1 CASSLEASGSLGETQYF TGCGCCAGCAGCTTGGAGGCTAGCGGGAGTCTCGGGGAGACCCAGTACTTC
. TRBJ1-1 . 13 TRBV2 CASNEQGYTEAFF TGTGCCAGCAATGAACAGGGATACACTGAAGCTTTCTTT